These 14 T cell receptor beta chains originate from one sample sequenced in a study of long-term antiretroviral therapy in people with HIV. Runs used v3.0 of the immunoSEQ assay and were done at survey level. The assay was immunoSEQ multiplex PCR, and TCRdb's table has in-frame clones only and misses some. There are over 35,000 clones in the sample; around three quarters occur only once, and about 5.8% lies in the top ten. This specimen consisted of unsorted PBMCs, obtained 3.4 years after starting antiretroviral therapy. The source of these receptors is a man aged 25-40 years with HIV.

This chain joins TRBV5-1 and TRBJ2-3; TRBD2 matches 14 bases. The CDR3 sequence is 16 residues long. Germline V gene sequence: CDR1 SGHRS, CDR2 YFSETQ. The V gene end was trimmed by 5 bases and the J gene end by 2 bases; junction bases not matched to a gene: 4. CDR3 sequence: CASSLTSGRVTDTQYF. The CDR3 DNA reads as TGCGCCAGCAGTCTGACTAGCGGGAGGGTCACAGATACGCAGTATTTT. The full variable domain, completed using reference TRBV5-1 and TRBJ2-3, is KAGVTQTPRYLIKTRGQQVTLSCSPISGHRSVSWYQQTPGQGLQFLFEYFSETQRNKGNFPGRFSGRQFSNSRSEMNVSTLELGDSALYLCASSLTSGRVTDTQYFGPGTRLTVL.

The genes are TRBV9 and TRBJ2-7; 12 bases line up with TRBD2. The CDR3 extends over 18 amino acids. Germline V gives CDR1 SGDLS, CDR2 YYNGEE. V lost 4 bases to trimming and J lost 6 bases; unmatched junction nucleotides: 17. This CDR3 reads CASSPLETSGSREAEQYF. The CDR3 DNA sequence: TGTGCCAGCAGCCCCTTAGAGACTAGCGGGAGTCGCGAAGCCGAGCAGTACTTC.

The chain has TRBV27 and TRBJ2-1; D gene ambiguous. This CDR3 contains 12 residues. Germline CDR1 MNHEY, CDR2 SMNVEV (reference sequence). Trimming cost V 3 bases and J 10 bases, with 10 bases left between them. The CDR3 region is CASSFWVGEQFF. CDR3 bases: TGTGCCAGCAGTTTCTGGGTTGGGGAGCAGTTCTTC.

The sample holds one count of this clone. The chain recombines TRBV18 with TRBJ2-7; D is uncertain. The CDR3 has 14 amino acids. V gave up 3 bases and J gave up 4 bases, with 13 bases separating them. Per germline, CDR1 KGHSH and CDR2 LQKENI. The CDR3 region is CASSPAATLYEQYF. CDR3 nucleotides: TGTGCCAGCTCACCGGCTGCGACCTTATACGAGCAGTACTTC.

The chain has TRBV28 and TRBJ2-7; 12 nucleotides match TRBD2. J was trimmed by 5 bases and V by 0 bases; bases with no gene match: 11. The germline gives CDR1 MDHEN, CDR2 SYDVKM. This CDR3 contains 18 residues. The CDR3, as DNA: TGTGCCAGCAGTTTATGGAGGGTGACTAGCGGGAGATCTAACGAGCAGTACTTC. It specifies CASSLWRVTSGRSNEQYF. Full variable domain (rest looked up from reference TRBV28 and TRBJ2-7): DVKVTQSSRYLVKRTGEKVFLECVQDMDHENMFWYRQDPGLGLRLIYFSYDVKMKEKGDIPEGYSVSREKKERFSLILESASTNQTSMYLCASSLWRVTSGRSNEQYFGPGTRLTVT.

The chain combines TRBV7-2 with TRBJ1-1; D is ambiguous. The V end lost 4 bases, the J end lost 0 bases, and 9 bases lay between the germline ends. CDR3 length equals 14 residues. Germline lookup yields CDR1 SGHTA and CDR2 FQGNSA. The CDR3 DNA sequence: TGTGCCAGCAGCTCCACCCTTATGAACACTGAAGCTTTCTTT. This translates into CASSSTLMNTEAFF.

The rearrangement joins TRBV7-9 to TRBJ2-7, with 7 bases fitting TRBD1. Per germline, CDR1 SEHNR and CDR2 FQNEAQ (reference sequence). This CDR3 comprises 14 residues. V gave up 0 bases and J gave up 3 bases; unmatched junction bases: 2. The CDR3 loop reads CASSLATGYYEQYF. CDR3 coding DNA: TGTGCCAGCAGCTTAGCGACAGGGTACTACGAGCAGTACTTC.

CDR3 nucleotide sequence: TGTGCCAGCAGCTCGGGGACTAGCGGGAACACTAAAAACATTCAGTACTTC. Protein product: CASSSGTSGNTKNIQYF. This chain links TRBV7-9 with TRBJ2-4; 13 nucleotides line up with TRBD2. Trimming cost V 4 bases and J 4 bases; bases outside gene matches: 7. This CDR3 comprises 17 residues. Germline V lookup: CDR1 SEHNR, CDR2 FQNEAQ (reference sequence).

The sample holds one count of this clone. DNA of the CDR3: TGTGCCAGCAGAGACCCCTTTGATGAGCAGTTCTTC. Its translation is CASRDPFDEQFF. The chain uses TRBV6-5 and TRBJ2-1, with D uncertain. The CDR3 is made up of 12 amino acids. V lost 6 bases and J lost 8, with 11 bases in between. From germline, CDR1 is MNHEY and CDR2 SVGAGI.

The chain joins TRBV28 to TRBJ1-3; the match to TRBD1 covers 8 bases. This CDR3 region has 15 residues. Trimming at V came to 5 bases and at J to 1 base, leaving 4 bases not matched to a gene. CDR1 is MDHEN and CDR2 is SYDVKM in the germline V gene. The CDR3 is CASSVRTGSGNTIYF. CDR3 sequence (DNA): TGTGCCAGCAGTGTAAGGACAGGGTCTGGAAACACCATATATTTT.

V usage is TRBV11-2 and J usage is TRBJ2-1; 9 bases are shared with TRBD2. Unmatched junction bases numbered 13, after V lost 4 bases and J lost 9 bases. CDR1 and CDR2 from the germline V gene are SGHAT and FQNNGV. This CDR3 comprises 16 residues. CDR3 sequence reads: CASSSIRRLAVIEQFF. The CDR3 bases are TGTGCCAGCAGCTCAATAAGGCGACTAGCGGTAATTGAGCAGTTCTTC. Drawing the rest from reference TRBV11-2 and TRBJ2-1, the complete variable domain is EAGVAQSPRYKIIEKRQSVAFWCNPISGHATLYWYQQILGQGPKLLIQFQNNGVVDDSQLPKDRFSAERLKGVDSTLKIQPAKLEDSAVYLCASSSIRRLAVIEQFFGPGTRLTVL.

This chain joins TRBV5-4 and TRBJ2-7; TRBD2 aligns across 8 bases. This CDR3 region has 15 residues. Trimming cost V 0 bases and J 3 bases; bases outside gene matches: 5. Germline V CDR1 and CDR2: SGHNT, YYREEE (reference sequence). CDR3 loop: CASSLGGLASYEQYF. In DNA, the CDR3 is TGTGCCAGCAGCTTGGGAGGACTAGCTAGCTACGAGCAGTACTTC.

The rearrangement links TRBV7-3 to TRBJ1-1, with D uncertain. Between the trimmed V and J ends, which lost 1 base and 1 base, there was a span of 4 bases. The V gene's germline CDR1 is SGHTA and CDR2 FQGTGA. The CDR3 runs to 13 residues. Written as DNA, the CDR3 is TGTGCCAGCAGCTTAAGAGGGAACACTGAAGCTTTCTTT. Protein: CASSLRGNTEAFF.

This clone is labeled as medium-sized. The chain links TRBV5-1 to TRBJ2-2; 7 bases line up with TRBD1. Per the germline V gene, CDR1 is SGHRS and CDR2 is YFSETQ. V trimming: 4 bases; J trimming: 6 bases; junction bases outside the gene matches: 9. The CDR3 runs to 15 residues. This CDR3 is CASSPQQGSAGELFF. The CDR3 nucleotides are TGCGCCAGCAGCCCTCAACAGGGGTCGGCCGGGGAGCTGTTTTTT.